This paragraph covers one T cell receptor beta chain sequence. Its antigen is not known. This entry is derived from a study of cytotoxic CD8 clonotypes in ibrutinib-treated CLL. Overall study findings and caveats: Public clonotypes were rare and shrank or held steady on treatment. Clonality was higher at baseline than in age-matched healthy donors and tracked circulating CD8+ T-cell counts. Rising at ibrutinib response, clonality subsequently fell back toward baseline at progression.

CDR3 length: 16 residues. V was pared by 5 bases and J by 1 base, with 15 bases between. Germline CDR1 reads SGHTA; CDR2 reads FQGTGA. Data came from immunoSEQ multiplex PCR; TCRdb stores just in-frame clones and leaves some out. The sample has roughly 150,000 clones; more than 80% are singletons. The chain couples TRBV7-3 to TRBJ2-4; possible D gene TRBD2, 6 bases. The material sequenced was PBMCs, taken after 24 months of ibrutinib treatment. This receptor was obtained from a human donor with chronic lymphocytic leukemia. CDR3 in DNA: TGTGCCAGCAGCCAGGCTGGGAGGAGGGCCAAAAACATTCAGTACTTC. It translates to CASSQAGRRAKNIQYF.